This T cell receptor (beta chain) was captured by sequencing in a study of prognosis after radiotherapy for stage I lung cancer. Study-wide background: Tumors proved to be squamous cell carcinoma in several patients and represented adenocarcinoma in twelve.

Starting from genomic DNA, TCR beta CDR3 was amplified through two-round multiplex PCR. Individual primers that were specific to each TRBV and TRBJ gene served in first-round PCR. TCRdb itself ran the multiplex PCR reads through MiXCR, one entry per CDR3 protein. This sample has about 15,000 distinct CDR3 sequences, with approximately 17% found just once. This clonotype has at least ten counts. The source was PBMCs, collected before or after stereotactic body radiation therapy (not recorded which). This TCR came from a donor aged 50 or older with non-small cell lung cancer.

The CDR3 loop is CASSRQRGGVGTGELFF. The CDR3 coding sequence is TGTGCCAGCAGCAGGCAGCGGGGTGGAGTCGGCACCGGGGAGCTGTTTTTT. This sequence joins TRBV11-3 and TRBJ2-2; 7 nucleotides align to TRBD2. The CDR3 runs 17 residues. Unmatched junction bases numbered 13, after V lost 5 bases and J lost 4 bases. Per germline, CDR1 SGHNT and CDR2 YENEEA.